The clone carrying this T cell receptor (beta chain) showed up many times. The antigen is unknown. It was with a sample-barcoded 5' primer and a J-beta primer mix that a second PCR of roughly 7 to 12 cycles was run. With 12 random nucleotides, a template-switch adaptor tagged each individual cDNA molecule. MiXCR, applied by TCRdb to the 5' RACE reads, yields one record per CDR3 protein. The table shows about 670,000 distinct CDR3 sequences, with approximately 52% occurring only once. Germline assignment: CDR1 SGHRS and CDR2 YFSETQ. Trimming took 0 bases from V and 1 from J, leaving 11 bases between them. This CDR3 is 15 amino acids long. The data were taken from a study of blood T cells in healthy people across ages. Study conclusions and caveats: Donors of long life had a larger count of naive CD4+ cells and greater diversity than aged donors.

Material for sequencing was blood. The clonotype comes from a woman of 80 years or more in good health. This rearrangement joins TRBV5-1 to TRBJ2-7; a possible D gene is TRBD2 (5 bases). CDR3 in DNA: TGCGCCAGCAGCTTGGAGCTAGCTCGATCCTACGAGCAGTACTTC. Protein product: CASSLELARSYEQYF. Full variable domain (outside the CDR3, taken from reference TRBV5-1 and TRBJ2-7): KAGVTQTPRYLIKTRGQQVTLSCSPISGHRSVSWYQQTPGQGLQFLFEYFSETQRNKGNFPGRFSGRQFSNSRSEMNVSTLELGDSALYLCASSLELARSYEQYFGPGTRLTVT.